The clone carrying this T cell receptor (beta chain) was seen a single time. Researchers ran the PCR with 60 Vbeta and 13 Jbeta primers. Method: immunoSEQ multiplex PCR; TCRdb's copy keeps in-frame clones and lacks some. The table lists over 75,000 clones, about 89% of them singletons, with 9.2% in the top ten. The entry originates in a study of cytomegalovirus exposure and HLA in healthy donors. Study-wide context: Unique TCR beta sequences numbering 95 million to 130 million came from 150 million to 200 million T cells in an earlier analysis.

The germline gives CDR1 SNHLY, CDR2 FYNNEI. The CDR3 is 16 residues long. V lost 3 bases and J lost 4; bases outside the gene matches: 11. The TCR comes from a man aged 25-40 years in good health and CMV-seropositive. The sequenced material came from PBMCs. The chain carries TRBV2 and TRBJ1-2; 7 positions agree with TRBD1. The DNA of the CDR3 is TGTGCCAGCAGTGAGAGGCTTTTTGGGGACAGCTATGGCTACACCTTC. It codes for CASSERLFGDSYGYTF.